The clone carrying this T cell receptor beta chain showed up just a few times. This CDR3 spans 16 amino acids. Trimming took off 3 bases at V and 6 bases at J, with 19 bases between the two ends. Looked up from germline, CDR1 is PRHDT and CDR2 is FYEKMQ (reference sequence). A library of TCRbeta sequences, prepared with unique molecular identifiers, was generated. Each CDR3 protein gets one entry after TCRdb re-called the PCR reads with MiXCR. The sample lists over 550,000 distinct CDR3 sequences; roughly 10% were seen once. This entry is derived from a study of T-cell reconstitution after alpha-beta-depleted transplantation in children.

The sequence was collected from a human donor who donated a stem cell graft to a child with acute myeloid leukemia. The chain uses TRBV13 and TRBJ2-3; no firm D call. This sample comprised PBMCs from the stem cell graft donor, obtained from the stem cell graft. The DNA for the CDR3 is TGTGCCAGCAGCTTGGTGAACGTGGGGAATAGGGATACGCAGTATTTT. Translated: CASSLVNVGNRDTQYF.